The clone carrying this T cell receptor (beta chain) showed up just once. Its antigen is as yet unknown. This entry is derived from a study of cytomegalovirus exposure and HLA in healthy donors. Study information: An earlier analysis identified 100 million to 130 million unique TCR beta sequences in about 200 million T cells.

Researchers ran the PCR with 60 Vbeta and 13 Jbeta primers. Clones were read by immunoSEQ multiplex PCR, and TCRdb kept only the in-frame ones, dropping some. The repertoire includes about 170,000 clones, 80% to 85% of them detected once, and under 3% sits in the top ten. V was pared by 3 bases and J by 0 bases, with 11 bases between. Germline V gene lookup returns CDR1 MDHEN and CDR2 SYDVKM. The CDR3 loop spans 16 amino acids. Study results and limitations: Researchers reported from a later analysis that most CMV-associated TCR beta chains appeared HLA-restricted. A later examination showed that TCR association rates differed by HLA locus, with DRB1 most and HLA-C fewest. Being indistinguishable, some V segments were excluded, TRBV6-2 and TRBV6-3 among them.

The J gene is TRBJ2-2, the V gene TRBV28; possibly TRBD2 for D (6 bases). The source of this sequence is a male donor in good health and CMV-seronegative. Specimen: PBMCs. CDR3 in DNA: TGTGCCAGCAGTTTGGTTGGCGGGACGAACACCGGGGAGCTGTTTTTT. Amino acid sequence: CASSLVGGTNTGELFF.